This section outlines one TCR beta chain sequence together with its context. Its antigen is still unknown. This sample was taken from a study of CXCR3-negative and CXCR3-positive naive CD8 T cells. Whole-study context: There were around 140 million TRB reads altogether, and each library had about 1.5 +/- 0.3 million of them. Study-level results: Expression of CXCR3 was partially reduced after cryopreservation, and fresh PBMCs were used in most assays. Naive cells with CXCR3 showed TRB CDR3s that were more hydrophobic than those in CXCR3-negative naive cells. Whereas memory cells differed, naive CXCR3-negative and CXCR3-positive cells shared similar TRBV-TRBJ usage.

Naive CD8+ T cells displayed a CD45RO-CCR7+CD27+CD95- phenotype. With UMI labels, 5' RACE was used to prepare the TRB cDNA libraries. TCRdb re-called the 5' RACE reads; one entry per CDR3 protein, DNA not given. The sample data list around 88,000 distinct CDR3 sequences. Source material: naive CXCR3+ CD8+ T cells from blood. Subset denoted: CD45RO-CCR7+CD27+CD95- naive CD8+ T cells expressing CXCR3 (TNR3+). The sequence was obtained from a human donor in good health. Some clones in this sample may be carry-over from other donors' samples.

The CDR3 region is CASSQSAYEQYF. This chain connects TRBV25-1 to TRBJ2-7. The CDR3 extends over 12 amino acids. CDR1 MGHDK and CDR2 SYGVNS come from the germline V gene.